This TCR beta chain was recovered during a study of T cells in Graves' hyperthyroidism and ophthalmopathy (dated by TCRdb to about 2019). The study in broad terms: Peripheral blood samples were taken at the time of initial diagnosis, prior to any treatment. To identify TCR V-J signatures that set the groups apart, the researchers used a discovery cohort of 100 patients, made up of around 40 with Graves' ophthalmopathy and around 58 with stable Graves' hyperthyroidism. Once sampling was done, hyperthyroidism patients were given methimazole at a starting dose of 30 mg daily, whereas ophthalmopathy patients were given high-dose intravenous methylprednisolone. The 95 to 100 discovery patients were divided at random into training and test sets in a 7:3 ratio. Prospective prediction of ophthalmopathy was tested in an independent validation cohort consisting of some 19 hyperthyroidism patients and around 17 patients who later progressed to ophthalmopathy. The paper describes TCR Vbeta CDR3 sequencing of some 130 peripheral blood samples, made up of roughly 40 ophthalmopathy patients, some 80 hyperthyroidism patients and roughly 17 progressor patients. Thyroid tissue and blood T-cell repertoires from roughly six Graves' hyperthyroidism patients were also compared in the study.

The V end loses 3 bases and the J end loses 4 bases, and a stretch of 9 bases separates them. In the germline V gene, CDR1 corresponds to LGHNT and CDR2 to FRNRAP. The CDR3 goes from the cysteine to the phenylalanine over 13 residues. Only the CDR3 portion is preserved as DNA: 39 bases, with reading frame beginning at the first base. Graves' hyperthyroidism was defined as stable when no progression to ophthalmopathy occurred over 18 months of follow-up. Hyperthyroidism patients were newly diagnosed, had a disease duration of under 2 months, and were aged 18 to 65 years. Exclusion was applied to patients with uncontrolled infections, other autoimmune diseases, pregnancy or lactation. Diagnoses relied on clinical symptoms, serum thyroxine and TRAb, thyroid ultrasound and orbital computed tomography. Ficoll-Paque density gradient centrifugation was used to isolate PBMCs from about 10 ml of fresh peripheral blood. Total RNA was extracted with Trizol reagent, and quality was checked on an Agilent 2100 Bioanalyzer.

Amplification of TCR beta CDR3 regions was carried out from RNA transcripts. For the first round of RT-PCR on the TCR CDR3, the HTBI primer set was used together with the Qiagen OneStep RT-PCR kit. Libraries were constructed in a second round of multiplex PCR, after which size selection and purification were performed. Libraries were sequenced paired-end with 100 bp reads on an Illumina HiSeq2000. In the paper's pipeline: SOAPnuke was used to process the raw data, removing reads that contained adapters or uncalled bases, had a mean Phred below 15, or lacked an exact match to the constant primer or identifier. COPE v1.2.5 was used to merge the high-quality paired reads, and each unique nucleotide sequence was defined as a clonotype. MiTCR v1.1 was used to align the clonotypes against IMGT TRBV, TRBD and TRBJ reference segments. The analysis included only V-J combinations with a frequency above 0.0001, which together covered over 98% of the repertoires. A TCS score was defined as the ratio of F50 (clonal expansion) to E x V (chaos), with BLOSUM62-based TCRdist applied between CDR3 peptides within each V-J. Welch's t-statistics and random forest reduced fewer than 600 V-J features to 10 to 15, which were used in a naive Bayes classifier (R e1071). TCRdb reran the public reads through fastp at Q25 and MiXCR, keeping productive beta chains. Every distinct CDR3 protein forms one entry, paired with its most common genes and DNA. The V and J calls shown here were made by TCRdb, not taken from the authors' results. The sample includes a few hundred thousand distinct CDR3 sequences, with around 21% observed a single time. Around 27% of the sample goes to the ten largest clones.

Comments on this clonotype: Its antigen is unknown. Base quality data are lacking; no much larger clone is found one base away.

What the authors observed across the whole study: In cross-validation, a model built on a 13 V-J signature told ophthalmopathy apart from stable hyperthyroidism with less than 90% sensitivity and 81% to 82% specificity, and in testing the same model reached 80%/75%. Sample size was not statistically predetermined, and blinding of investigators to group allocation was not performed. In validation, the model predicted progression to ophthalmopathy with around 71% sensitivity and around 72% specificity, a median of 6.5 months before onset. Blood samples also contained most of the expanded thyroid clonotypes (frequency above 0.001), which suggests that blood repertoires may reflect thyroid immune responses.

Material for sequencing was blood. The sequence came from a man between 18 and 29 years old with Graves' hyperthyroidism. This receptor chain uses TRBV12-5 and TRBJ1-2; the D gene is perhaps TRBD1, on 6 matching bases. This receptor carries the CDR3 CASGFQGFYGYTF. The nucleotides read TGTGCTAGTGGTTTCCAGGGGTTCTATGGCTACACCTTC.